Below, 17 T cell receptor beta chains from the same sample are listed, as sequenced in a study of blood T cell repertoires in COVID-19. This table comes from immunoSEQ multiplex PCR, and its TCRdb copy is limited to in-frame clones, with some not included. The table includes about 110,000 clones, 89% detected once. The sequenced sample consisted of peripheral blood. All receptors come from a man in his forties with active or convalescent COVID-19.

The chain uses TRBV27 and TRBJ1-1; 8 nucleotides line up with TRBD1. From germline, CDR1 is MNHEY and CDR2 SMNVEV (reference sequence). The CDR3 loop spans 14 amino acids. Unmatched junction bases numbered 7, after V lost 8 bases and J lost 2 bases. This CDR3 is CASATGGENTEAFF. The CDR3 DNA follows: TGTGCCAGCGCTACAGGGGGTGAAAACACTGAAGCTTTCTTT.

The V call is TRBV7-2, the J call TRBJ1-5, with unresolved D. This CDR3 has 12 residues. Germline assignment: CDR1 SGHTA and CDR2 FQGNSA. V was cut by 6 bases and J by 6 bases, with 9 bases left in between. CDR3 sequence (DNA): TGTGCCAGCAGTTCCCAGTCTCAGCCCCAGCATTTT. Amino acid sequence: CASSSQSQPQHF.

V and J are TRBV18 and TRBJ2-3; the D is unclear. The length of the CDR3 is 15 residues. Germline V CDR1 and CDR2: KGHSH, LQKENI. The ends were cut back, 0 bases at V and 3 bases at J, with 10 bases in the middle. CDR3 nucleotide sequence: TGTGCCAGCTCACCACCGTTTCGACAAACAGATACGCAGTATTTT. Encoded protein: CASSPPFRQTDTQYF. The entire variable domain, with the rest obtained from reference TRBV18 and TRBJ2-3, is as follows: NAGVMQNPRHLVRRRGQEARLRCSPMKGHSHVYWYRQLPEEGLKFMVYLQKENIIDESGMPKERFSAEFPKEGPSILRIQQVVRGDSAAYFCASSPPFRQTDTQYFGPGTRLTVL.

Only one count was recorded for this clone. This CDR3 fails to terminate in the conserved phenylalanine or tryptophan, so it likely reflects a read error. Because the CDR3's place on the DNA is in doubt, the DNA is left out and the CDR3 is given as listed by TCRdb. This chain uses TRBV6-1 with TRBJ2-3; TRBD2, the D gene given by the table, was not confirmed from the DNA. The CDR3 spans 13 residues, counting both ends. In germline, CDR1 is MNHNS, CDR2 SASEGT. This CDR3 is CASSQSGTSGSFL.

This chain links TRBV7-6 with TRBJ2-7; possible D gene TRBD2, 6 bases. CDR1 SGHVS and CDR2 FNYEAQ come from the germline V gene. V dropped 5 bases and J dropped 0 bases, with 14 bases sitting between them. The CDR3 length is 15 residues. CDR3 loop: CASSPGWRDSYEQYF. The CDR3 region has the DNA TGTGCCAGCAGCCCCGGTTGGCGGGACTCCTACGAGCAGTACTTC.

CDR3 coding DNA: TGTGCCAGCAGTTCGGGGGGACGCACCTTC. As protein: CASSSGGRTF. V gene TRBV28 combines with J gene TRBJ1-2, with TRBD1 as a possible D gene (5 bases). The germline V and J ends were trimmed by 4 bases and 13 bases, with 10 bases remaining between them. CDR1 MDHEN and CDR2 SYDVKM come from the germline V gene. This CDR3 spans 10 amino acids.

The CDR3 region is CASSQDSLGEQYF. The CDR3 nucleotides are TGTGCCAGCAGCCAAGATAGCCTAGGCGAGCAGTACTTC. The chain links TRBV3-1 (or the pseudogene TRBV3-2) to TRBJ2-7; D ambiguous. The CDR3 extends over 13 amino acids. The V gene's germline CDR1 is LGHDT and CDR2 YNNKEL (reference sequence). V lost 0 bases to trimming and J lost 6 bases, with 9 bases between them.

V is TRBV7-9 and J is TRBJ2-3, with 9 bases that match TRBD1. Germline values: CDR1 SEHNR, CDR2 FQNEAQ (reference sequence). V lost 5 bases and J lost 2; bases outside the gene matches: 8. This CDR3 is 16 amino acids long. DNA for the CDR3: TGTGCCAGCAGCCCAGCACAGGGGGCCGCCACAGATACGCAGTATTTT. Protein: CASSPAQGAATDTQYF.

J is TRBJ2-1 and V is TRBV24-1; tentatively, D is TRBD1 (6 bases). The V end was cut by 3 bases, the J end by 7 bases, with 9 bases between. Germline V gene data show CDR1 as KGHDR and CDR2 as SFDVKD. This CDR3 region has 13 residues. The CDR3 protein is CATSDGGPNEQFF. CDR3 bases: TGTGCCACCAGTGATGGGGGCCCGAATGAGCAGTTCTTC.

The chain couples TRBV2 to TRBJ2-7; TRBD2 agrees at 11 bases. Germline V gene sequence: CDR1 SNHLY, CDR2 FYNNEI. This CDR3 region has 14 residues. Trimming at V came to 10 bases and at J to 7 bases, leaving 12 bases not matched to a gene. The CDR3 DNA reads as TGTGCCACGTCTAGCGGGAGGCCTCCGGAGGAGCAGTACTTC. This translates into CATSSGRPPEEQYF. Looking up the rest from reference TRBV2 and TRBJ2-7 gives the full variable domain: EPEVTQTPSHQVTQMGQEVILRCVPISNHLYFYWYRQILGQKVEFLVSFYNNEISEKSEIFDDQFSVERPDGSNFTLKIRSTKLEDSAMYFCATSSGRPPEEQYFGPGTRLTVT.

The chain combines TRBV3-1 (or the pseudogene TRBV3-2) with TRBJ1-1; 8 positions match TRBD1. CDR3 length equals 15 residues. V was pared by 5 bases and J by 5 bases, with 10 bases of the junction left unmatched. The germline V gene has CDR1 LGHDT and CDR2 YNNKEL (reference sequence). The CDR3: CASSARDRWGTEAFF. CDR3 coding DNA: TGTGCCAGCAGCGCCCGGGACAGGTGGGGGACTGAAGCTTTCTTT.

This chain links TRBV6-2 or TRBV6-3 with TRBJ2-1; 7 nucleotides align to TRBD1. CDR1 is MNHEY and CDR2 is SVGEGT in the germline V gene. The junction had 15 bases not matched to a gene; V was cut back by 6 bases and J by 4 bases. This CDR3 comprises 17 residues. In DNA, the CDR3 is TGTGCCAGCAGCTATAGCCCTCCCAGGGGGTTGTACAATGAGCAGTTCTTC. It specifies CASSYSPPRGLYNEQFF.

This chain uses TRBV24-1 with TRBJ2-1; no definite D call. CDR3 length: 14 amino acids. Per the germline V gene, CDR1 is KGHDR and CDR2 is SFDVKD. Trimming cost V 3 bases and J 4 bases, with 9 bases left between them. Here the CDR3 reads CATSDPPLYNEQFF. The CDR3 DNA is TGTGCCACCAGTGATCCCCCCCTTTACAATGAGCAGTTCTTC.

The rearrangement uses TRBV12-3 or TRBV12-4 and TRBJ2-1, with D uncertain. Trimming left V 5 bases short and J 7 bases short, with 9 bases between. This CDR3 region has 12 residues. CDR3 in DNA: TGTGCCAGCAGTCTGAGGATAAATGAGCAGTTCTTC. Translating gives CASSLRINEQFF.

V gene TRBV27 combines with J gene TRBJ2-7; 7 nucleotides align to TRBD2. The CDR3 totals 13 residues. Germline V gene lookup returns CDR1 MNHEY and CDR2 SMNVEV (reference sequence). With 11 bases clipped from V and 2 bases from J, the junction kept 9 bases outside the gene matches. CDR3 loop: CASGQTSPYEQYF. In DNA, the CDR3 is TGTGCCTCGGGGCAGACTAGCCCCTACGAGCAGTACTTC.

The genes are TRBV6-2 or TRBV6-3 and TRBJ1-1, with 8 bases matching TRBD1. Losses at the gene ends were 4 bases for V and 0 bases for J; bases not matched to a gene: 13. This CDR3 is built from 18 residues. The V gene's germline CDR1 is MNHEY and CDR2 SVGEGT. The DNA for the CDR3 is TGTGCCAGCAGTTGGTCCCTAACGGGACAGGACATGAACACTGAAGCTTTCTTT. Amino acids: CASSWSLTGQDMNTEAFF.

In its sample, this clone was seen once. The V call is TRBV12-3 or TRBV12-4, the J call TRBJ1-1; D gene ambiguous. The CDR3 loop spans 12 amino acids. V lost 1 base to trimming and J lost 5 bases, with 5 bases between them. The DNA for the CDR3 is TGTGCCAGCAGTTTAGGAGTTACTGAAGCTTTCTTT. It yields the protein CASSLGVTEAFF.